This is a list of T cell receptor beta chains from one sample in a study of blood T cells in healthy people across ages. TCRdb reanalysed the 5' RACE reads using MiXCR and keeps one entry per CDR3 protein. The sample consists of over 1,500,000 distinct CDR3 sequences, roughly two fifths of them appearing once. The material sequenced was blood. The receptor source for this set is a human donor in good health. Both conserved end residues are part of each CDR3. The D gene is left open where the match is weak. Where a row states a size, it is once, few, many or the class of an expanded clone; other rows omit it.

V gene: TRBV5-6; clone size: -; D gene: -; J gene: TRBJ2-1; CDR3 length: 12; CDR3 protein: CASRGGGNEQFF; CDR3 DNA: TGTGCCAGCAGAGGAGGCGGGAATGAGCAGTTCTTC
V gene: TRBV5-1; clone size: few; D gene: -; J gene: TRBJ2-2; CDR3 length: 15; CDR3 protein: CASSLEATGTGELFF; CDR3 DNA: TGCGCCAGCAGCTTAGAAGCGACAGGCACCGGGGAGCTGTTTTTT
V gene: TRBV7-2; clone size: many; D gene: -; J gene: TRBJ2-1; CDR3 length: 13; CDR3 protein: CASSLVKGEGQFF; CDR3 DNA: TGTGCCAGCAGCTTAGTTAAGGGTGAAGGGCAGTTCTTC
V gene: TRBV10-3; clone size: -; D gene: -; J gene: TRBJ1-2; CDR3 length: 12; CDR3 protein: CAIAAREYGYTF; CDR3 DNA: TGTGCCATCGCAGCGAGGGAGTATGGCTACACCTTC
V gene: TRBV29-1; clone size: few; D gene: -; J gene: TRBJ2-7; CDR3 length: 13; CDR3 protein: CSVVDRSSYEQYF; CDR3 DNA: TGCAGCGTTGTTGACCGAAGTTCCTACGAGCAGTACTTC
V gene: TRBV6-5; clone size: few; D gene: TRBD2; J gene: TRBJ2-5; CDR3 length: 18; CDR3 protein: CASSYSGLAGGRQETQYF; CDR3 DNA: TGTGCCAGCAGTTACTCGGGCCTAGCGGGGGGCCGCCAAGAGACCCAGTACTTC
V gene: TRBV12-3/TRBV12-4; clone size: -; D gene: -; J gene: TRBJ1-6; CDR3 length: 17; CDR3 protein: CASSLTPILGSGSPLHF; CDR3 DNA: TGTGCCAGCAGTTTAACCCCCATCCTGGGGTCGGGCTCACCCCTCCACTTT
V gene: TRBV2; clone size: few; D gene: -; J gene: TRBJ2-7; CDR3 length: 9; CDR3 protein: CAMDVEQYF; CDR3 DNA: TGTGCCATGGATGTCGAGCAGTACTTC
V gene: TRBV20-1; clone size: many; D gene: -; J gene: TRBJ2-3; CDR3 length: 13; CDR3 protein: CSAYGRSTDTQYF; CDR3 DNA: TGCAGTGCTTACGGACGGTCCACAGATACGCAGTATTTT
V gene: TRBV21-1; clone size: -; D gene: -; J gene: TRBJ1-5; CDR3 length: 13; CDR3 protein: CASTIPDSMAQHF; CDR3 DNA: TGTGCCAGCACCATCCCGGACTCTATGGCCCAGCATTTT
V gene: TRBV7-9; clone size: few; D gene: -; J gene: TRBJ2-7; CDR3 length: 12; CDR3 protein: CASSLLADEQYF; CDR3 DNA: TGTGCCAGCAGCCTTTTAGCGGACGAGCAGTACTTC
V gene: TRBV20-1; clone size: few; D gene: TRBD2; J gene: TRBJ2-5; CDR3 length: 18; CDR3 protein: CSATPGTSGGRKGETQYF; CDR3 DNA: TGCAGTGCTACACCCGGGACTAGCGGGGGAAGGAAGGGAGAGACCCAGTACTTC
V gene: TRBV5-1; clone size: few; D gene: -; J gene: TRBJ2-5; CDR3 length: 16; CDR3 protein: CASSSSTGRTGETQYF; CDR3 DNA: TGCGCCAGCAGCTCCTCGACAGGGAGGACGGGAGAGACCCAGTACTTC
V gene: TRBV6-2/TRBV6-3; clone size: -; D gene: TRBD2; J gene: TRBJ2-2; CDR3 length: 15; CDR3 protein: CASSSPQAGTGELFF; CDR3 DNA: TGTGCCAGCAGTTCCCCTCAAGCGGGGACCGGGGAGCTGTTTTTT
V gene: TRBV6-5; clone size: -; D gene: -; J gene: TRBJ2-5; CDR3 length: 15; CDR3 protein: CASSYSQGYQETQYF; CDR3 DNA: TGTGCCAGCAGTTACTCGCAGGGGTACCAAGAGACCCAGTACTTC
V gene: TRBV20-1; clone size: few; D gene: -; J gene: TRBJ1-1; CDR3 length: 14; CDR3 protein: CSARLGAVGTEAFF; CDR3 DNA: TGCAGTGCCAGATTGGGGGCGGTTGGGACTGAAGCTTTCTTT
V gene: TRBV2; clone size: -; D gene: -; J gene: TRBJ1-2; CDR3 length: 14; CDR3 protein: CASVGERPNYGYTF; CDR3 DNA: TGTGCCAGCGTGGGGGAGAGACCCAACTATGGCTACACCTTC
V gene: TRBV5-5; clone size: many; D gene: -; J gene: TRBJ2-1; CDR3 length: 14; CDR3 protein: CASSPGGTYNEQFF; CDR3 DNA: TGTGCCAGCAGCCCCGGGGGTACCTACAATGAGCAGTTCTTC
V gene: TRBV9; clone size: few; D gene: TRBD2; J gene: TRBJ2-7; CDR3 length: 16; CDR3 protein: CASSVGRAGAIYEQYF; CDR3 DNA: TGTGCCAGCAGCGTAGGTCGAGCGGGGGCGATCTACGAGCAGTACTTC
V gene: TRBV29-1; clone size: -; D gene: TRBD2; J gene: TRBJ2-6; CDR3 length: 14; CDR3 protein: CSVEVAGGAHVLTF; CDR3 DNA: TGCAGCGTTGAAGTAGCGGGAGGGGCCCACGTCCTGACTTTC
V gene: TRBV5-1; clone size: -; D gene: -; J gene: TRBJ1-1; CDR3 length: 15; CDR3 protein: CASSLGAEASTEAFF; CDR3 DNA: TGCGCCAGCAGCTTGGGGGCAGAGGCTAGCACTGAAGCTTTCTTT
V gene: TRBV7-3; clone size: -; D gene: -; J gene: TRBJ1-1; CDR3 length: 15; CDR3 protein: CASSLEAFMNTEAFF; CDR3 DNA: TGTGCCAGCAGCTTAGAAGCCTTTATGAACACTGAAGCTTTCTTT
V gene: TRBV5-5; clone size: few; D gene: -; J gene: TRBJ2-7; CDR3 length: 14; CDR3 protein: CASSLSPRIGEQYF; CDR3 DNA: TGTGCCAGCAGCTTGAGTCCCCGAATTGGCGAGCAGTACTTC
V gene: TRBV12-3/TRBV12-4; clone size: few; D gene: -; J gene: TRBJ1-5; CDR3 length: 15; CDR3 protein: CASSREGSRNQPQHF; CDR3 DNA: TGTGCCAGCAGCCGGGAAGGATCTAGAAATCAGCCCCAGCATTTT
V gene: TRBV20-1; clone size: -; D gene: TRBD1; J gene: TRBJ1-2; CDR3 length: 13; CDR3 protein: CSARDRGRYGYTF; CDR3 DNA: TGCAGTGCTAGGGACAGGGGGAGGTATGGCTACACCTTC
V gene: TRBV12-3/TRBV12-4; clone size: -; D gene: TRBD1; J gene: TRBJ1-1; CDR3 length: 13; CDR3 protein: CAGSPDRENEAFF; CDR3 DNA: TGTGCCGGCAGCCCGGACAGGGAGAATGAAGCTTTCTTT
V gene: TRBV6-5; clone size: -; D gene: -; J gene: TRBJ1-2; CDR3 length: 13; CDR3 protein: CASKRRGRYGYTF; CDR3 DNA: TGTGCCAGCAAAAGGAGGGGCCGATATGGCTACACCTTC
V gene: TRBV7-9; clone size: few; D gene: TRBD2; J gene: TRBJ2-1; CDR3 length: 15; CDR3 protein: CASSLDSGAANEQFF; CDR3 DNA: TGTGCCAGCAGCTTAGACAGCGGGGCGGCAAATGAGCAGTTCTTC
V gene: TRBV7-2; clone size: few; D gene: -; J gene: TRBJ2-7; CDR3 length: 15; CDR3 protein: CASSLMARNSYEQYF; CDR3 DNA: TGTGCCAGCAGCTTAATGGCTAGAAACTCCTACGAGCAGTACTTC
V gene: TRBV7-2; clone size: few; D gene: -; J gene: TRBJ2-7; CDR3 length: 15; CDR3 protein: CASSLEGRNGYEQYF; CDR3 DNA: TGTGCCAGCAGCTTAGAGGGGCGGAACGGCTACGAGCAGTACTTC
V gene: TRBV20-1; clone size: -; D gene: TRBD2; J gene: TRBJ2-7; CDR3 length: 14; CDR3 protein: CSARIPGGRYEQYF; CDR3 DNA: TGCAGTGCTAGAATCCCGGGGGGGCGGTACGAGCAGTACTTC
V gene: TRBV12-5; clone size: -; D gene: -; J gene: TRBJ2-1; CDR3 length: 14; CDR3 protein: CASAVLDRYNEQFF; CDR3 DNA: TGTGCTAGTGCCGTGCTTGACCGGTACAATGAGCAGTTCTTC
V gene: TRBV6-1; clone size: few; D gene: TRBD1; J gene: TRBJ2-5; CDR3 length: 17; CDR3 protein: CASSKPSRGIITETQYF; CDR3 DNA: TGTGCCAGCAGTAAACCATCCAGGGGGATTATTACGGAGACCCAGTACTTC
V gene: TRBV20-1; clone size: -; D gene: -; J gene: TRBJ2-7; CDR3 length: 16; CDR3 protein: CSARGVDERLSYEQYF; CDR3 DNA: TGCAGTGCTAGGGGGGTGGACGAGCGCCTCTCCTACGAGCAGTACTTC
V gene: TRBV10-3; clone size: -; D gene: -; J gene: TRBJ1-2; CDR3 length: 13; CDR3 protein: CAISESALDGYTF; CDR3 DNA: TGTGCCATCAGTGAGTCGGCACTCGATGGCTACACCTTC
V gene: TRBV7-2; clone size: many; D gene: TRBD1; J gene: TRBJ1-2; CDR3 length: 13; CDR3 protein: CASSYGQGGGYTF; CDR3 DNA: TGTGCCAGCAGTTACGGACAGGGTGGTGGCTACACCTTC
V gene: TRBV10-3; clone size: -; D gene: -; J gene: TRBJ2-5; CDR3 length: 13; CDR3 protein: CAISDTLAETQYF; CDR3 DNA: TGTGCCATCAGTGACACGCTAGCGGAGACCCAGTACTTC
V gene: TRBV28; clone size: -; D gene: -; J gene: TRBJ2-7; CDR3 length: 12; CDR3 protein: CASTHMKGEQYF; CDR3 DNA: TGTGCCAGCACCCATATGAAGGGCGAGCAGTACTTC
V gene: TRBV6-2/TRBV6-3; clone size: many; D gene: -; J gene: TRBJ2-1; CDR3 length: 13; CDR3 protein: CASSHGSYNEQFF; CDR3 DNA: TGTGCCAGCAGTCATGGATCCTACAATGAGCAGTTCTTC
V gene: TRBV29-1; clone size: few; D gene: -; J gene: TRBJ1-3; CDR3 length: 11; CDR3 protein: CSVGSGNTIYF; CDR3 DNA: TGCAGCGTTGGGTCTGGAAACACCATATATTTT
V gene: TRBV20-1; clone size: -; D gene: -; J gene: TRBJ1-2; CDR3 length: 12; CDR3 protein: CSAPDWARSYTF; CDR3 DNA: TGCAGTGCTCCGGACTGGGCCCGGAGCTACACCTTC
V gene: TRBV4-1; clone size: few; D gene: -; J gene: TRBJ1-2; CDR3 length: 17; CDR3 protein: CASSQVPQSLASYGYTF; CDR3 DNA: TGCGCCAGCAGCCAAGTACCGCAGTCCCTCGCAAGCTATGGCTACACCTTC
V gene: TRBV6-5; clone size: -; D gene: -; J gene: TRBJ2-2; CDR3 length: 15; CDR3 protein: CASSYSEASTGELFF; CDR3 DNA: TGTGCCAGCAGTTACTCGGAGGCGAGCACCGGGGAGCTGTTTTTT
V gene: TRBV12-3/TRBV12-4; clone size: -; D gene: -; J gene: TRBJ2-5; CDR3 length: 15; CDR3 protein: CASTSETEYQETQYF; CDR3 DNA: TGTGCCAGCACTTCGGAGACAGAGTACCAAGAGACCCAGTACTTC
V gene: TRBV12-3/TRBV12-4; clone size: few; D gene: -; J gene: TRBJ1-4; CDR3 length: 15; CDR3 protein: CASSSNSMTSEKLFF; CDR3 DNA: TGTGCCAGCAGTTCGAACAGTATGACAAGTGAAAAACTGTTTTTT
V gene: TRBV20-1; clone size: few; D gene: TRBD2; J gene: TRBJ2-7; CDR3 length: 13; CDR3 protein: CSAHSGRAYEQYF; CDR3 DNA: TGCAGTGCCCACAGCGGGAGGGCCTACGAGCAGTACTTC
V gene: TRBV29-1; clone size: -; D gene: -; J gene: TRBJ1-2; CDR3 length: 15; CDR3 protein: CSVEVSPGGYYGYTF; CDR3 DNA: TGCAGCGTTGAGGTTTCCCCGGGCGGGTACTATGGCTACACCTTC
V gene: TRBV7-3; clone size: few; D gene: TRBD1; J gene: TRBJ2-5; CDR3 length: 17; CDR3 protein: CASSLLALDREQETQYF; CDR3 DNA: TGTGCCAGCAGCTTATTAGCCCTAGACAGGGAACAAGAGACCCAGTACTTC
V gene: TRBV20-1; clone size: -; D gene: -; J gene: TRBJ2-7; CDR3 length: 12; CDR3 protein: CSAGTTTYEQYF; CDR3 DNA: TGCAGTGCAGGGACAACCACCTACGAGCAGTACTTC
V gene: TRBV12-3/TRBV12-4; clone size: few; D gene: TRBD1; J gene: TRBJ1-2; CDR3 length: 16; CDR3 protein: CASSLSPGTAGYGYTF; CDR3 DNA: TGTGCCAGCAGTTTAAGCCCTGGGACAGCTGGCTATGGCTACACCTTC
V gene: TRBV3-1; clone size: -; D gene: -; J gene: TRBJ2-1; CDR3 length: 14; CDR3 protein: CASSQWDSNNEQFF; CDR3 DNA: TGTGCCAGCAGCCAATGGGACTCCAACAATGAGCAGTTCTTC
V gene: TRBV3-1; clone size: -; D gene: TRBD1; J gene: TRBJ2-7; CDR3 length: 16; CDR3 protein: CASSAHPGQGSGEQYF; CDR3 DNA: TGTGCCAGCAGCGCACATCCGGGACAGGGATCGGGAGAGCAGTACTTC
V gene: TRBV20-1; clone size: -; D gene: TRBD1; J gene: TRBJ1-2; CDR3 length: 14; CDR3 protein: CSARDQQGAGGYTF; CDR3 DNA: TGCAGTGCTAGAGATCAGCAGGGGGCAGGGGGCTACACCTTC
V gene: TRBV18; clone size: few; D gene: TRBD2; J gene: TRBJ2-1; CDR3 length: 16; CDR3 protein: CASSPLRLAKTNEQFF; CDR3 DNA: TGTGCCAGCTCACCTTTACGACTAGCGAAGACCAATGAGCAGTTCTTC
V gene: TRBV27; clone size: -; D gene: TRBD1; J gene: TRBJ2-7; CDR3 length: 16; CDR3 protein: CASSSRTGRLGYEQYF; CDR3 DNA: TGTGCCAGCAGTTCCCGGACAGGGCGTTTAGGGTACGAGCAGTACTTC
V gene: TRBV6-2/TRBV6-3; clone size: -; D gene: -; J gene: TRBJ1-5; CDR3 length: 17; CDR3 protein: CASSYSLGQPYNQPQHF; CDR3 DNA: TGTGCCAGCAGTTACTCCCTTGGGCAGCCCTACAATCAGCCCCAGCATTTT
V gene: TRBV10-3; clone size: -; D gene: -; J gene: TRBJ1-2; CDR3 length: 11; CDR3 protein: CATTEGNGYTF; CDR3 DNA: TGTGCCACCACGGAGGGGAATGGCTACACCTTC
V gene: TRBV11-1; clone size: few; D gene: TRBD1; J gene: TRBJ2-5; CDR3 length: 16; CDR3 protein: CASSSDTGGIGQTQYF; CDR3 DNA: TGTGCCAGCAGCTCGGATACAGGGGGGATCGGGCAGACCCAGTACTTC
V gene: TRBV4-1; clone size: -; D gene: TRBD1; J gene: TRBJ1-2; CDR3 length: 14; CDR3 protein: CASAKIRGNYGYTF; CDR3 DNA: TGCGCCAGCGCCAAGATCAGGGGGAACTATGGCTACACCTTC